This TCR beta chain was observed in a study of blood T cell repertoires in COVID-19. From germline, CDR1 is SGHTA and CDR2 FQGNSA. The V gene lost 5 bases and the J gene lost 9 bases, with 23 bases spanning the gap. This CDR3 is 15 amino acids long. This clone was seen more than once but under ten times. The data were produced by immunoSEQ multiplex PCR, yet TCRdb's version contains in-frame clones alone and is incomplete. The table records about 280,000 clones, 91% of them present only once. Sequenced: PBMCs or T cells enriched from blood (not recorded which). This sequence joins TRBV7-2 and TRBJ2-7, with D tentatively TRBD2 (6 bases). The receptor was derived from a man aged 35 to 55 who had been exposed to COVID-19. This CDR3 reads CASSPSSGTPNGQYF. CDR3 nucleotide sequence: TGTGCCAGCAGCCCCTCCAGTGGGACTCCTAATGGGCAGTACTTC.